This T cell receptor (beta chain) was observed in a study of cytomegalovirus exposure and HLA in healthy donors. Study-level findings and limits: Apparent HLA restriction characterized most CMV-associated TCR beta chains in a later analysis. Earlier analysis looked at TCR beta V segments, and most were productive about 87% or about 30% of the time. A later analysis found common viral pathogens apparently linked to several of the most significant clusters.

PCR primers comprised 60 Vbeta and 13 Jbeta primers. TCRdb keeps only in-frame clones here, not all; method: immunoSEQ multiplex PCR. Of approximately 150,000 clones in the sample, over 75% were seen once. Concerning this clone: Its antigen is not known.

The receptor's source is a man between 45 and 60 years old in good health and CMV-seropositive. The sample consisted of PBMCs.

The CDR3 sequence: CASFSAGVSDTQYF. Written as DNA, the CDR3 is TGTGCCAGCTTCTCAGCGGGAGTTTCAGATACGCAGTATTTT. The chain joins TRBV7-9 to TRBJ2-3, with 8 positions matching TRBD2. The CDR3 runs to 14 residues. Germline V lookup: CDR1 SEHNR, CDR2 FQNEAQ (reference sequence). V shed 8 bases, J shed 4 bases, and the junction held 8 bases outside the gene matches.